One T cell receptor (beta chain) is described in this entry. This receptor's antigen is unknown. The read terminates 3 residues before the CDR3 end, so the remaining end is supplied by the germline J gene. This entry is derived from a study of T cells in women clearing cervical HPV infection listed by TCRdb under 2018. Study-level background: The cases were 25 to 30 women with histologically confirmed HPV16-related CIN3 or worse, and 2 of those women had invasive cancers. Since HLA typing was available for only a few women, HLA type could not be ruled out as a confounder. In the parent cohort, around 9,500 women aged 18 or older were enrolled in Guanacaste, Costa Rica, during about 1992 to 1994 and were followed for 6 to 7 years. Controls were around 23 women whose single incident HPV16 infection cleared within 12 months without precancer or cancer developing. Nested within Costa Rica's Guanacaste HPV Natural History Study, an exploratory proof-of-principle case-control study compared TCR repertoires across cervical HPV16 outcomes. Cases were matched to controls by age within five years and by the year the sample was collected. For cases, a median interval of approximately 150 days, with an interquartile range of 90 to 200 days, was observed between lesion detection and blood sampling. A median age of 34 years was observed in cases versus approximately 38 in controls, and no significant differences in baseline characteristics were found. Five blinded duplicates per group were added as quality controls, giving some 60 samples: some 50 participants and some ten replicates. Blood from cases was collected at the visit at which the lesion was first identified, whereas blood from controls was collected once infection was no longer detected.

From cysteine to phenylalanine, the CDR3 is 17 amino acids long. The 42 bases shown cover part of the CDR3, and their frame starts at base 1. Looking up the germline V gene yields CDR1 LGHNA and CDR2 YNFKEQ. Here V drops 0 bases and J drops 5 bases, and the junction holds 7 bases not matched to any gene. Every participant had a single incident cervical HPV16 infection, and women with prevalent HPV16 infections were excluded. Cervical HPV DNA was detected by MY09/MY11 PCR and genotyped by dot-blot hybridization. Fifteen mL of heparinized blood were centrifuged, and the buffy coat was aliquoted, frozen at -30°C, then stored at -80°C. QIAGEN kits were used to extract genomic DNA from buffy coat specimens. Using the immunoSEQ assay, multiplex PCR amplified TCR beta CDR3 regions from an average of roughly 1,100 ng of genomic DNA per sample. The assay corrected primer bias using a complete synthetic TCR repertoire to establish an amplification baseline. Amplicons were sequenced on the Illumina platform. Processing in the source paper ran as follows. Sequence errors were corrected by clustering with frequency ratios and a modified nearest-neighbor algorithm, and the sequences were then analyzed in the immunoSEQ Analyzer using IMGT gene definitions. TCR richness and evenness were averaged over 20 rarefaction repeats at each rarefaction depth, excluding samples with fewer sequences than the depth. Wilcoxon rank sum tests with FDR correction were used to compare relative abundances of V, D and J genes between the groups. For the blinded duplicates, the intraclass correlation was nearly 96% for TCR richness and averaged about 77% across about 67 gene segments. The clones in this table, taken by TCRdb from immuneACCESS, are in-frame only. Not every clone is retained; where verified, under half of the shortfall comes from an unresolved V gene, and the cause of the rest is unknown. The V and J calls and the clone size are those of that table, but D and trimming were determined from the DNA. The table for this sample records approximately 15,000 clones. The ten biggest clones cover 7.2% of the sample.

What the research found in general, with its limitations: Because of the cross-sectional design, the study could not determine whether the associations came before infection or resulted from infection, and neither effector/memory subsets nor HPV-specific T cells were isolated. Significantly higher TCR repertoire richness was observed in CIN3+ cases than in controls across sequencing depths, whereas no difference in evenness was found. Random forest classifiers that combined richness and V gene abundances separated cases from controls with an estimated AUC of under 0.85. TRBV6-7 relative abundance was lower in cases than in controls (around 0.11% versus 0.15%; Bonferroni P = 0.0008). Because T-cell numbers per sample were unknown, differences in richness could reflect varying T-cell content rather than repertoire biology.

The chain is assembled from TRBV4-2 and TRBJ2-5; the junction holds 12 bases that match TRBD2. The sample taken for sequencing was blood buffy coat. The receptor's source is a woman aged 18 to 69 with a cervical HPV16 infection that either progressed to CIN3+ or cleared (not recorded which). Incomplete CDR3 DNA: TGTGCCAGCAGCCAAGATCGCAGACTAGCGGGGGTGGAGACC. Its translation is CASSQDRRLAGVET. The entire CDR3 reads CASSQDRRLAGVETQYF.